The 30 T cell receptor beta chains presented below share a single source sample, sequenced in a study of cytomegalovirus exposure and HLA in healthy donors. PCR used 60 Vbeta primers and 13 Jbeta primers. Repertoires were generated with immunoSEQ multiplex PCR, while TCRdb's copy carries only in-frame clones and drops some. The sample has about 140,000 clones; approximately 91% are singletons. The specimen was PBMCs. The origin of the receptors is a woman in her thirties or forties in good health and CMV-seronegative.

The CDR3 spells CASSQHRGTDTQYF. The CDR3 region has the DNA TGTGCCAGCAGCCAACACAGGGGCACAGATACGCAGTATTTT. The chain couples TRBV11-2 to TRBJ2-3; the D gene is possibly TRBD1 (6 bases). This CDR3 contains 14 residues. Germline assignment: CDR1 SGHAT and CDR2 FQNNGV. The ends were cut back, 5 bases at V and 1 base at J, with 10 bases in the middle.

The chain links TRBV28 to TRBJ1-4; 8 positions agree with TRBD1. The V segment lost 5 bases and the J segment 3 bases; nucleotides outside the gene matches: 8. Germline V lookup: CDR1 MDHEN, CDR2 SYDVKM. The CDR3 has 16 amino acids. The CDR3 DNA reads TGTGCCAGCAGTGTCACAGGGGGGGGAGCTAATGAAAAACTGTTTTTT. As protein: CASSVTGGGANEKLFF. Based on the CDR3 plus reference TRBV28 and TRBJ1-4, the full variable domain is DVKVTQSSRYLVKRTGEKVFLECVQDMDHENMFWYRQDPGLGLRLIYFSYDVKMKEKGDIPEGYSVSREKKERFSLILESASTNQTSMYLCASSVTGGGANEKLFFGSGTQLSVL.

Only one count was recorded for this clone. The V and J genes are TRBV28 and TRBJ1-4, with D possibly being TRBD1 (6 bases). The germline V gene encodes CDR1 MDHEN and CDR2 SYDVKM. This CDR3 spans 14 amino acids. Trimming shortened V by 3 bases and J by 5 bases, and 10 bases separated the two germline ends. CDR3 amino acids: CASSLGRGNEKLFF. In DNA form, the CDR3 reads TGTGCCAGCAGTTTGGGCAGGGGAAATGAAAAACTGTTTTTT.

Note on this clone: The sample carries other DNA sequences with the same CDR3. V usage is TRBV28 and J usage is TRBJ2-7; 8 nucleotides line up with TRBD2. This CDR3 has 12 amino acids. The junction had 2 bases not matched to a gene; V was cut back by 7 bases and J by 3 bases. Germline CDR1 MDHEN, CDR2 SYDVKM. The CDR3 nucleotides read TGTGCCAGCAAGACTAGCGACTACGAGCAGTACTTC. It is translated as CASKTSDYEQYF.

This chain joins TRBV5-1 and TRBJ1-1, with TRBD1 matching 10 bases. This CDR3 has 16 amino acids. Germline lookup yields CDR1 SGHRS and CDR2 YFSETQ. The ends lost 4 bases at V and 0 bases at J; junction bases unmatched: 6. The CDR3 here is CASSLDRGRVNTEAFF. In DNA, the CDR3 is TGCGCCAGCAGCCTTGACAGGGGGCGGGTGAACACTGAAGCTTTCTTT.

In DNA, the CDR3 is TGTGCCAGCAGCCTAGAGGGTCTAGCGGACGTAGTGCGTACGCAGTATTTT. Encoded protein: CASSLEGLADVVRTQYF. This chain connects TRBV4-2 to TRBJ2-3; 7 nucleotides match TRBD2. Per the germline V gene, CDR1 is LGHNA and CDR2 is YNFKEQ. This CDR3 is built from 17 residues. J gave up 8 bases and V 4 bases, and 18 bases lay outside the gene matches.

The CDR3, as DNA: TGTGCCAGCAGCTTAGCGCATAGGCTCCGCGGGACAGCTGACAATGAGCAGTTCTTC. It is translated as CASSLAHRLRGTADNEQFF. The rearrangement uses TRBV7-8 and TRBJ2-1; TRBD1 might be the D (7 bases). This CDR3 spans 19 amino acids. Germline CDR1 SGHVS, CDR2 FQNEAQ. Trimming took 0 bases from V and 5 from J, leaving 23 bases between them. Drawing the rest from reference TRBV7-8 and TRBJ2-1, the complete variable domain is GAGVSQSPRYKVAKRGQDVALRCDPISGHVSLFWYQQALGQGPEFLTYFQNEAQLDKSGLPSDRFFAERPEGSVSTLKIQRTQQEDSAVYLCASSLAHRLRGTADNEQFFGPGTRLTVL.

J is TRBJ2-2 and V is TRBV7-3, with 13 bases lining up with TRBD2. The CDR3 contains 15 residues. CDR1 and CDR2 from the germline V gene are SGHTA and FQGTGA. V shed 5 bases and J 6 bases; nucleotides not matched to a gene: 3. CDR3 protein: CASSRTSGRAGELFF. CDR3 coding DNA: TGTGCCAGCAGCCGAACTAGCGGGAGGGCCGGGGAGCTGTTTTTT.

This clone was seen a few times. V is TRBV6-6 and J is TRBJ2-7; D remains ambiguous. The V gene lost 1 base and the J gene lost 6 bases, with 10 bases spanning the gap. Per the germline V gene, CDR1 is MNHNY and CDR2 is SVGAGI (reference sequence). The CDR3 extends over 13 amino acids. The CDR3 reads CASSYFLNSEQYF. The CDR3 coding sequence is TGTGCCAGCAGTTACTTCCTGAACTCCGAGCAGTACTTC.

This clone showed up just once. The genes are TRBV28 and TRBJ2-5, with 10 nucleotides matching TRBD2. The CDR3 consists of 14 residues. After removal of 5 bases from V and 5 bases from J, the junction contained 5 bases not matched to a gene. Germline assignment: CDR1 MDHEN and CDR2 SYDVKM. Here the CDR3 DNA reads TGTGCCAGCAGTACTAGCGGGATCGACGAGACCCAGTACTTC. This gives the protein CASSTSGIDETQYF.

The chain links TRBV7-6 to TRBJ2-3; the D is unclear. Germline assignment: CDR1 SGHVS and CDR2 FNYEAQ. The V end was cut by 7 bases, the J end by 0 bases, with 8 bases between. CDR3 length: 13 residues. CDR3: CASTELSTDTQYF. In nucleotides, the CDR3 is TGTGCCAGCACCGAGCTTAGCACAGATACGCAGTATTTT. The full variable domain, in which reference TRBV7-6 and TRBJ2-3 provide the parts outside the CDR3, is GAGVSQSPRYKVTKRGQDVALRCDPISGHVSLYWYRQALGQGPEFLTYFNYEAQQDKSGLPNDRFSAERPEGSISTLTIQRTEQRDSAMYRCASTELSTDTQYFGPGTRLTVL.

The chain links TRBV4-2 to TRBJ2-1; 7 nucleotides agree with TRBD2. Trimming took 4 bases from V and 2 from J; bases not matched to a gene: 2. CDR1 is LGHNA and CDR2 is YNFKEQ in the germline V gene. The CDR3 length is 14 residues. CDR3 residues: CASSPSGTYNEQFF. Here the CDR3 DNA reads TGTGCCAGCAGCCCAAGCGGGACCTACAATGAGCAGTTCTTC.

V and J are TRBV6-5 and TRBJ2-2; 10 positions match TRBD2. Trimming took 6 bases from V and 4 from J; bases not matched to a gene: 2. Germline V gene sequence: CDR1 MNHEY, CDR2 SVGAGI. The CDR3 sequence is 14 residues long. CDR3 nucleotides: TGTGCCAGCAGACTAGCGGGACCCACCGGGGAGCTGTTTTTT. Its translation is CASRLAGPTGELFF.

The rearrangement joins TRBV27 to TRBJ2-3; 9 bases agree with TRBD2. The CDR3 runs 21 residues. Germline values: CDR1 MNHEY, CDR2 SMNVEV (reference sequence). The ends lost 3 bases at V and 2 bases at J; junction bases unmatched: 21. CDR3: CASSFFRGAILAGTHTDTQYF. Written as DNA, the CDR3 is TGTGCCAGCAGTTTCTTTCGAGGCGCGATCCTAGCGGGGACTCACACAGATACGCAGTATTTT.

Details on this clone: Other nucleotide sequences from this sample produce the same CDR3. This chain joins TRBV4-1 and TRBJ2-2; 9 bases line up with TRBD2. CDR3 length: 20 amino acids. V was clipped by 0 bases and J by 2 bases; unmatched bases: 13. CDR1 and CDR2 (germline): MGHRA, YSYEKL. CDR3 protein: CASSQDNDSAGGRNTGELFF. The CDR3 region has the DNA TGCGCCAGCAGCCAAGACAATGATTCAGCGGGAGGCCGTAACACCGGGGAGCTGTTTTTT.

This rearrangement joins TRBV5-1 to TRBJ2-7, with D possibly being TRBD1 (5 bases). V lost 0 bases to trimming and J lost 3 bases, with 10 bases between them. The CDR3 contains 14 residues. Looked up from germline, CDR1 is SGHRS and CDR2 is YFSETQ. The CDR3 sequence: CASSLGGTYYEQYF. CDR3 coding DNA: TGCGCCAGCAGCTTGGGGGGCACCTACTACGAGCAGTACTTC.

The rearrangement joins TRBV7-2 to TRBJ2-2, with 12 nucleotides matching TRBD2. Trimming at V came to 1 base and at J to 6 bases, leaving 0 bases not matched to a gene. The CDR3 runs to 15 residues. Germline CDR1 is SGHTA and CDR2 is FQGNSA. CDR3 coding DNA: TGTGCCAGCAGCTTAGGGACTAGCGGGGCCGGGGAGCTGTTTTTT. Translating gives CASSLGTSGAGELFF.

The CDR3 here is CASSSGPRQKETQYF. The CDR3 coding sequence is TGTGCCAGCAGCTCAGGCCCCCGACAGAAAGAGACCCAGTACTTC. The chain uses TRBV5-6 and TRBJ2-5; tentative D call: TRBD1 (5 bases). Deletions cut 3 bases from V and 3 bases from J, with 15 bases between. This CDR3 region has 15 residues. Per the germline V gene, CDR1 is SGHDT and CDR2 is YYEEEE.

The chain has TRBV5-1 and TRBJ2-3; 12 positions agree with TRBD2. Trimming cost V 4 bases and J 3 bases; bases outside gene matches: 6. Germline CDR1 and CDR2: SGHRS and YFSETQ. This CDR3 is built from 16 residues. CDR3 in amino acids: CASSPGLAGSTDTQYF. CDR3 DNA sequence: TGCGCCAGCAGCCCCGGACTAGCGGGATCGACAGATACGCAGTATTTT.

This chain connects TRBV7-6 to TRBJ2-1; possibly TRBD2 for D (6 bases). Between the trimmed V and J ends, which lost 4 bases and 7 bases, there was a span of 11 bases. Germline CDR1 SGHVS, CDR2 FNYEAQ. The CDR3 loop spans 13 amino acids. The CDR3 DNA is TGTGCCAGCAGCTCCGTACTAGCTAATGAGCAGTTCTTC. This gives the protein CASSSVLANEQFF. Full variable domain (rest looked up from reference TRBV7-6 and TRBJ2-1): GAGVSQSPRYKVTKRGQDVALRCDPISGHVSLYWYRQALGQGPEFLTYFNYEAQQDKSGLPNDRFSAERPEGSISTLTIQRTEQRDSAMYRCASSSVLANEQFFGPGTRLTVL.

As concerns this clone: Sequence at one end of the junction differs from germline and may be a read error. Other DNA sequences within the sample encode an identical CDR3. This sequence joins TRBV10-3 and TRBJ2-7; TRBD2 matches at 10 bases. Germline loops: CDR1 ENHRY, CDR2 SYGVKD. This CDR3 is 16 amino acids long. The CDR3 protein is CAISEGLAGASYEQYF. DNA for the CDR3: TGCGCCATCAGTGAGGGCCTAGCGGGAGCTTCCTACGAGCAGTACTTC.

This clone was recorded only once. The chain uses TRBV28 and TRBJ2-1; TRBD2 agrees at 15 bases. The germline V gene encodes CDR1 MDHEN and CDR2 SYDVKM. The CDR3 has 16 residues. V lost 5 bases and J lost 9; bases outside the gene matches: 8. This CDR3 is CASSPVGTSGRFEQFF. CDR3 bases: TGTGCCAGCAGTCCTGTTGGGACTAGCGGGAGGTTTGAGCAGTTCTTC.

The chain uses TRBV19 and TRBJ2-1; 10 bases align to TRBD1. Germline V gene data show CDR1 as LNHDA and CDR2 as SQIVND (reference sequence). The J segment lost 9 bases and the V segment lost 5 bases, leaving 13 bases of the junction unmatched. The CDR3 extends over 16 amino acids. The CDR3 DNA reads TGTGCCAGTAGTCTATCTTTGACAGGGGGCTGGATTGAGCAGTTCTTC. Translation gives CASSLSLTGGWIEQFF.

V is TRBV19 and J is TRBJ2-6, with TRBD1 as a possible D gene (5 bases). This CDR3 is built from 19 residues. Germline loops: CDR1 LNHDA, CDR2 SQIVND (reference sequence). V was cut by 6 bases and J by 0 bases, with 21 bases left in between. The CDR3 coding sequence is TGTGCCAGTAGCCAACCTAGACAGCGTCTCAGCTCTGGGGCCAACGTCCTGACTTTC. Its protein is CASSQPRQRLSSGANVLTF.

This clone was counted only a few times. Within the sample, other DNA sequences also encode this same CDR3. The V and J genes are TRBV5-1 and TRBJ2-2, with TRBD1 matching 9 bases. Germline V gene sequence: CDR1 SGHRS, CDR2 YFSETQ. The junction had 11 bases not matched to a gene; V was cut back by 4 bases and J by 4 bases. This CDR3 spans 17 amino acids. The CDR3 DNA is TGCGCCAGCAGCCCGGGGACAGGGTCCGTTGGCACCGGGGAGCTGTTTTTT. Amino acid sequence: CASSPGTGSVGTGELFF.

The CDR3 DNA sequence: TGCGCCAGCAGCTCGATGGGACAGCAGTACAATGAGCAGTTCTTC. Amino acids: CASSSMGQQYNEQFF. J is TRBJ2-1 and V is TRBV5-1; 7 bases match TRBD1. This CDR3 is built from 15 residues. After removal of 3 bases from V and 4 bases from J, the junction contained 7 bases not matched to a gene. CDR1 and CDR2 (germline): SGHRS, YFSETQ.

The chain combines TRBV7-8 with TRBJ2-7; D might be TRBD2 (7 bases). CDR1 is SGHVS and CDR2 is FQNEAQ in the germline V gene. V lost 0 bases and J 0 bases, leaving 12 bases between the germline ends. The CDR3 consists of 16 residues. CDR3 in amino acids: CASSLAKRGHSYEQYF. CDR3 coding DNA: TGTGCCAGCAGCTTAGCGAAGCGGGGACACTCCTACGAGCAGTACTTC.

The rearrangement links TRBV27 to TRBJ1-2, with D possibly matching TRBD1 (5 bases). Trimming took 2 bases from V and 7 from J, leaving 11 bases between them. Germline V gives CDR1 MNHEY, CDR2 SMNVEV (reference sequence). CDR3 length equals 13 residues. The CDR3 sequence: CASSLRRDRGYTF. The CDR3 nucleotides read TGTGCCAGCAGTTTACGCAGGGATCGTGGCTACACCTTC.

This chain joins TRBV19 and TRBJ1-4, with 7 bases aligning to TRBD1. The CDR3 is 14 amino acids. With V trimmed by 3 bases and J by 8 bases, 6 bases remained unmatched. The V gene's germline CDR1 is LNHDA and CDR2 SQIVND (reference sequence). This CDR3 is CASSIGGGREKLFF. CDR3 DNA: TGTGCCAGTAGTATTGGAGGGGGCAGGGAAAAACTGTTTTTT.

The rearrangement joins TRBV5-1 to TRBJ2-7; D uncertain. Germline CDR1 and CDR2: SGHRS and YFSETQ. The ends were cut back, 1 base at V and 2 bases at J, with 4 bases in the middle. This CDR3 spans 12 amino acids. The CDR3 bases are TGCGCCAGCAGCTTGCCAGCCTACGAGCAGTACTTC. This codes for CASSLPAYEQYF.